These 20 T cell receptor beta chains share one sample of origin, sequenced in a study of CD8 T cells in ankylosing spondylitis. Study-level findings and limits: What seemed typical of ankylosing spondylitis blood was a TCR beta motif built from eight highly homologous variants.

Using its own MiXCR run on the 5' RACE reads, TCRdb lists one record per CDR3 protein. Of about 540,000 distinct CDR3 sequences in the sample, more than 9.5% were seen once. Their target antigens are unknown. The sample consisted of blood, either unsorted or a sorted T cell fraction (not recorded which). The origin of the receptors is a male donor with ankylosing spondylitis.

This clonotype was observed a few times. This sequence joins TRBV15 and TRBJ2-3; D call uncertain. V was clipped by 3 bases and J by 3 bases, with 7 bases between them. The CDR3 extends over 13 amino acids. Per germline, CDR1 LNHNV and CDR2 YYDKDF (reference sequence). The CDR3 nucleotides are TGTGCCACCAGCAGGAGGAGAACAGATACGCAGTATTTT. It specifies CATSRRRTDTQYF.

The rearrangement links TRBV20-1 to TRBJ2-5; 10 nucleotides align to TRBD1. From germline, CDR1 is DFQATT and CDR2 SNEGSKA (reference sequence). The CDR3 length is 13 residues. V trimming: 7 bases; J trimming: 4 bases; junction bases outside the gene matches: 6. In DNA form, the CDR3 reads TGCAGTGTCGGACAGGGGGGGGGAGAGACCCAGTACTTC. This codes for CSVGQGGGETQYF.

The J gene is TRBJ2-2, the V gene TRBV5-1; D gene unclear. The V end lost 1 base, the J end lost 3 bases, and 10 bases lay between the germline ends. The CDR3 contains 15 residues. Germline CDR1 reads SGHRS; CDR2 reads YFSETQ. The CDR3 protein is CASSLTFSDTGELFF. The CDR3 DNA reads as TGCGCCAGCAGCTTGACTTTTTCGGACACCGGGGAGCTGTTTTTT.

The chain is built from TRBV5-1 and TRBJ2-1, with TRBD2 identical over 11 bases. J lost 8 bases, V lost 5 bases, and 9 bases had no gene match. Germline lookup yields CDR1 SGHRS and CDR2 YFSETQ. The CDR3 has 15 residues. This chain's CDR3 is CASSYVAGGPDEQFF. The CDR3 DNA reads TGCGCCAGCAGTTACGTAGCGGGAGGGCCGGATGAGCAGTTCTTC.

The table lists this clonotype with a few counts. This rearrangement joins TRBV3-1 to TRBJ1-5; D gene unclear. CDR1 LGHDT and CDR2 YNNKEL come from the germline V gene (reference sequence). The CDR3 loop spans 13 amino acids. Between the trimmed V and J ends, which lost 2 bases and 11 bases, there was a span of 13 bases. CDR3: CASSQSQDGTQHF. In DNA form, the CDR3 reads TGTGCCAGCAGCCAATCGCAGGACGGGACCCAGCATTTT.

The CDR3, as DNA: TGTGCCAGCAGCTTAGTCCTGGGGGACCTGAACACTGAAGCTTTCTTT. Its protein product is CASSLVLGDLNTEAFF. V and J are TRBV7-9 and TRBJ1-1, with D possibly matching TRBD1 (5 bases). V shed 1 base and J shed 0 bases, with 12 bases lying between them. The germline V gene has CDR1 SEHNR and CDR2 FQNEAQ (reference sequence). The CDR3 consists of 16 residues.

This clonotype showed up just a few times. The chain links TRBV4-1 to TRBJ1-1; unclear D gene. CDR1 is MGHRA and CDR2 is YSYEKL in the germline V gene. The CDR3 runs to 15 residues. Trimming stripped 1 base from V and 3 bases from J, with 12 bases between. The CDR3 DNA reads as TGCGCCAGCAGCCAAGGGGAACCGGAGGACACTGAAGCTTTCTTT. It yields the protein CASSQGEPEDTEAFF.

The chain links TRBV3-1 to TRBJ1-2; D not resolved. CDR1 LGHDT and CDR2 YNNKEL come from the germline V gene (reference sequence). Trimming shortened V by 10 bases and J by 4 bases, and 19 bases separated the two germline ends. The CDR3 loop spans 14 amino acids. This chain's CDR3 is CATRGEDGSYGYTF. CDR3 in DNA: TGTGCCACCCGGGGAGAGGACGGCAGCTATGGCTACACCTTC.

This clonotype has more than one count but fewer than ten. The CDR3 nucleotides are TGCAGTGCTAGTGGGGACGGCTACGAGCAGTACGTC. Translation: CSASGDGYEQYV. This chain links TRBV20-1 with TRBJ2-7; either TRBD1 or TRBD2 may supply D (5 bases each). The CDR3 is made up of 12 amino acids. CDR1 is DFQATT, CDR2 SNEGSKA, per germline (reference sequence). The germline V and J ends were trimmed by 3 bases and 3 bases, with 9 bases remaining between them.

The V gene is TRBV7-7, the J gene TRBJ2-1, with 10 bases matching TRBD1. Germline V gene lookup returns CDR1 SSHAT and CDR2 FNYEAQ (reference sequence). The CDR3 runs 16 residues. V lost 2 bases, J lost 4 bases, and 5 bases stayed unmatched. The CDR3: CASSLSGTGVYNEQFF. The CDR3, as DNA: TGTGCCAGCAGCTTAAGCGGGACAGGGGTATACAATGAGCAGTTCTTC.

The CDR3 protein is CAISEGEYYGYTF. CDR3 sequence (DNA): TGTGCCATCAGTGAAGGGGAGTACTATGGCTACACCTTC. The chain links TRBV10-3 to TRBJ1-2, with a possible D match to TRBD1 (5 bases). Trimming stripped 3 bases from V and 3 bases from J, with 8 bases between. The CDR3 loop spans 13 amino acids. The germline CDR1 and CDR2 sequences are ENHRY and SYGVKD.

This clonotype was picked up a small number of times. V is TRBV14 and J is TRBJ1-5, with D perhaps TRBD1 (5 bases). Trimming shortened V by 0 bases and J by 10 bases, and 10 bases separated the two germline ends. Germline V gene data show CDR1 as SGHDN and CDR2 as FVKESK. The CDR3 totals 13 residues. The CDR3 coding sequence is TGTGCCAGCAGCCAAGACGGGGGGGTTCCCCAGCATTTT. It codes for CASSQDGGVPQHF. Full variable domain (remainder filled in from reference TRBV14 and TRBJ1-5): EAGVTQFPSHSVIEKGQTVTLRCDPISGHDNLYWYRRVMGKEIKFLLHFVKESKQDESGMPNNRFLAERTGGTYSTLKVQPAELEDSGVYFCASSQDGGVPQHFGDGTRLSIL.

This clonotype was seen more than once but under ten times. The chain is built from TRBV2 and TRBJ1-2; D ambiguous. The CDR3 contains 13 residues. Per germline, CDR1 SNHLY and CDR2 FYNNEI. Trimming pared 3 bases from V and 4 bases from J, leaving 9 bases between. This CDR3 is CASSEAGVYGYTF. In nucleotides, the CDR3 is TGTGCCAGCAGTGAGGCAGGTGTCTATGGCTACACCTTC.

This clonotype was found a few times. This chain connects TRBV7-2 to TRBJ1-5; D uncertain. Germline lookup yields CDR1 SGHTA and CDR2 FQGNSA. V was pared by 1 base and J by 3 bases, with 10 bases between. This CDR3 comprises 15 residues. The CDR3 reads CASSLGEVANQPQHF. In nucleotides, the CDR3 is TGTGCCAGCAGCTTAGGAGAGGTGGCCAATCAGCCCCAGCATTTT.

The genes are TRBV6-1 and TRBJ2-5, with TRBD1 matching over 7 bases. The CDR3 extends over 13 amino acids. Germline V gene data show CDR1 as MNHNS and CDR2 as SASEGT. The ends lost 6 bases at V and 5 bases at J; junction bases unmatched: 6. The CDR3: CASRQGSMETQYF. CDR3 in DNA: TGTGCCAGCAGACAGGGGAGTATGGAGACCCAGTACTTC.

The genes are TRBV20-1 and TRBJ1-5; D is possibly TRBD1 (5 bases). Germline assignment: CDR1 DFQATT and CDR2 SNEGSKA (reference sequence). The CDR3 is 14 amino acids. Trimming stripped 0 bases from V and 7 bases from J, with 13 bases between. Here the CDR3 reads CSARDFGTAQPQHF. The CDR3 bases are TGCAGTGCTAGAGATTTCGGGACGGCCCAGCCCCAGCATTTT.

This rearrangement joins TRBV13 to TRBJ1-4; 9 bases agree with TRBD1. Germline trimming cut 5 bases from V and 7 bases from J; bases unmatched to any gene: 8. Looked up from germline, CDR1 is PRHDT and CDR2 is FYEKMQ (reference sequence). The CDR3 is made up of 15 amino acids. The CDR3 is CASSAGQGVGEKLFF. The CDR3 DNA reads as TGTGCCAGCAGCGCGGGACAGGGTGTTGGTGAAAAACTGTTTTTT. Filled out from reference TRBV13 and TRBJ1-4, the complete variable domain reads AAGVIQSPRHLIKEKRETATLKCYPIPRHDTVYWYQQGPGQDPQFLISFYEKMQSDKGSIPDRFSAQQFSDYHSELNMSSLELGDSALYFCASSAGQGVGEKLFFGSGTQLSVL.

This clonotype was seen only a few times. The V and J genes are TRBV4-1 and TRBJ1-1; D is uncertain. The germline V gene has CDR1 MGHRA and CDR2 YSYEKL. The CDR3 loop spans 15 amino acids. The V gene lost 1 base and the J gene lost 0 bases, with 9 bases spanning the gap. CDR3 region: CASSQGVLMNTEAFF. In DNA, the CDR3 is TGCGCCAGCAGCCAAGGGGTTTTGATGAACACTGAAGCTTTCTTT.

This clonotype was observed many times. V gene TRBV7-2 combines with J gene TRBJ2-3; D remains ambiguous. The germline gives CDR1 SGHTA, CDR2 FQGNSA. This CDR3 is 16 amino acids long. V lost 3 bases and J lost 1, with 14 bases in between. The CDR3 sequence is CASSFFGRNRTDTQYF. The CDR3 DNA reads TGTGCCAGCAGCTTCTTTGGGCGGAACCGCACAGATACGCAGTATTTT.

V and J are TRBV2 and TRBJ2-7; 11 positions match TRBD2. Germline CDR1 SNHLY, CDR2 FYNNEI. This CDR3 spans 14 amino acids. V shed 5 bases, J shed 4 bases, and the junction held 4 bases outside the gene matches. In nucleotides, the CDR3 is TGTGCCAGCAGTTCACGACTAGCGGGATACGAGCAGTACGTC. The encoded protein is CASSSRLAGYEQYV.